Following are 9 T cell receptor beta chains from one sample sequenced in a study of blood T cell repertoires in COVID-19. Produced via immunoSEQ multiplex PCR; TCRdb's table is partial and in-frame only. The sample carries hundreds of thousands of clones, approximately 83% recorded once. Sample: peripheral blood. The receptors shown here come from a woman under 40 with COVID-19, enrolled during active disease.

The CDR3 loop is CASSPRQSETEAFF. In DNA, the CDR3 is TGTGCCAGCAGTCCCCGACAGTCCGAGACTGAAGCTTTCTTT. The chain recombines TRBV27 with TRBJ1-1, with D perhaps matching TRBD1 (5 bases). The V gene's germline CDR1 is MNHEY and CDR2 SMNVEV (reference sequence). V was pared by 5 bases and J by 5 bases, with 15 bases between. This CDR3 contains 14 residues.

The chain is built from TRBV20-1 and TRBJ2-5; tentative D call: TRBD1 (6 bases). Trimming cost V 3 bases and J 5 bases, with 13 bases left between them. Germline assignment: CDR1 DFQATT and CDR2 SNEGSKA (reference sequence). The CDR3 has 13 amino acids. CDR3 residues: CSASGQLEETQYF. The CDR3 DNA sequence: TGCAGTGCTAGTGGACAGTTGGAGGAGACCCAGTACTTC.

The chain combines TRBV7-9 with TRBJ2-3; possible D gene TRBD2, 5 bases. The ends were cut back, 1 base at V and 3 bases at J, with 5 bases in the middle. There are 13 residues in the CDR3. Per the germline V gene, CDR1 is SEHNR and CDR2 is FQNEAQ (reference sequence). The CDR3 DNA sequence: TGTGCCAGCAGCTTAGGGACTACAGATACGCAGTATTTT. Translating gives CASSLGTTDTQYF.

The CDR3 nucleotides are TGTGCCAGCATATTGAACACTGAAGCTTTCTTT. Amino acid sequence: CASILNTEAFF. The chain joins TRBV12-3 or TRBV12-4 to TRBJ1-1; D not certain. The V gene lost 7 bases and the J gene lost 0 bases, with 3 bases spanning the gap. This CDR3 is 11 amino acids long.

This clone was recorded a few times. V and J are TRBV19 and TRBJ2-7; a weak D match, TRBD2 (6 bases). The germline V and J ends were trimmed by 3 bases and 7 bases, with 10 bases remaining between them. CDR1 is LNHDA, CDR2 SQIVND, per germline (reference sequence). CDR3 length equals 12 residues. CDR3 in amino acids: CASSILGGEQYF. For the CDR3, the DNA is TGTGCCAGTAGTATTTTGGGGGGAGAGCAGTACTTC.

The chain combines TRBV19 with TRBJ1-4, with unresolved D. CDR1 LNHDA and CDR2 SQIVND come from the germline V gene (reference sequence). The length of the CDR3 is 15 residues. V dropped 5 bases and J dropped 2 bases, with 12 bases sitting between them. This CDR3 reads CASSPPRVTNEKLFF. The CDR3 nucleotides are TGTGCCAGTAGTCCCCCCCGCGTGACTAATGAAAAACTGTTTTTT. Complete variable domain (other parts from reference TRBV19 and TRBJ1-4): DGGITQSPKYLFRKEGQNVTLSCEQNLNHDAMYWYRQDPGQGLRLIYYSQIVNDFQKGDIAEGYSVSREKKESFPLTVTSAQKNPTAFYLCASSPPRVTNEKLFFGSGTQLSVL.

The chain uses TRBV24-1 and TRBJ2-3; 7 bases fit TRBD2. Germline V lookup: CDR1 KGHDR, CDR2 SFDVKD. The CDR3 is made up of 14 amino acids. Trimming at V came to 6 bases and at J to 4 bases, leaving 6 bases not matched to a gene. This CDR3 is CATSKAGESDTQYF. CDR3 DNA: TGTGCCACCAGTAAGGCGGGAGAGTCAGATACGCAGTATTTT.

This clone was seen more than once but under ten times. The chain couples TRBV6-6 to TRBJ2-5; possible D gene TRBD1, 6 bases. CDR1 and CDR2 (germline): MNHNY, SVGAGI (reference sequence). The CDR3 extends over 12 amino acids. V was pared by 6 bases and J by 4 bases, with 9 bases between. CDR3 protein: CASRDSRETQYF. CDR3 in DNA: TGTGCCAGCAGGGACAGCCGAGAGACCCAGTACTTC.

The CDR3 region has the DNA TGTGCCAGCAGTTACTCCCGGGGACAGCTGAACACTGAAGCTTTCTTT. This gives the protein CASSYSRGQLNTEAFF. J is TRBJ1-1 and V is TRBV6-5, with 7 bases identical to TRBD1. In germline, CDR1 is MNHEY, CDR2 SVGAGI. The CDR3 runs 16 residues. Trimming removed 0 bases from V and 0 bases from J; junction bases left unmatched: 4.